These 25 T cell receptor beta chains were sequenced from one sample in a study of T cell repertoires in cytomegalovirus infection. TCRdb recomputed calls from the reads with MiXCR, one row per CDR3 protein. The sample shows just over 300,000 distinct CDR3 sequences, 17% of them seen only once. Sample: PBMCs. These receptors were taken from a human donor in good health (CMV status not recorded). Some clones in this sample may be carry-over from other donors' samples.

This chain links TRBV6-2 or TRBV6-3 with TRBJ1-1, with 8 positions matching TRBD1. The CDR3 loop spans 18 amino acids. The ends lost 5 bases at V and 0 bases at J; junction bases unmatched: 14. The germline V gene has CDR1 MNHEY and CDR2 SVGEGT. Here the CDR3 DNA reads TGTGCCAGCAGTAACCCGGGACAGGCACTACATTTGAACACTGAAGCTTTCTTT. This gives the protein CASSNPGQALHLNTEAFF.

There are a few counts of this clonotype. The chain combines TRBV10-3 with TRBJ1-2, with TRBD1 matching 8 bases. The CDR3 spans 14 residues. V trimming: 6 bases; J trimming: 4 bases; junction bases outside the gene matches: 7. Germline V gene sequence: CDR1 ENHRY, CDR2 SYGVKD. The CDR3 coding sequence is TGTGCCATCAGAAAGACAGGGGAGTCCTATGGCTACACCTTC. Translation gives CAIRKTGESYGYTF.

The chain has TRBV20-1 and TRBJ2-4; 12 nucleotides align to TRBD2. This CDR3 is 17 amino acids long. From germline, CDR1 is DFQATT and CDR2 SNEGSKA (reference sequence). The V and J ends lost 5 bases and 0 bases, in that order; junction bases with no gene match: 8. CDR3 amino acids: CSALQGLAGLAKNIQYF. CDR3 in DNA: TGCAGTGCTCTCCAGGGACTAGCGGGCCTAGCCAAAAACATTCAGTACTTC.

The chain carries TRBV5-1 and TRBJ1-6; no clear D. V gave up 4 bases and J gave up 8 bases, with 13 bases separating them. Germline CDR1 and CDR2: SGHRS and YFSETQ. This CDR3 has 14 residues. DNA for the CDR3: TGCGCCAGCAGCCTTACGGGGAAGGATTCACCCCTCCACTTT. It is translated as CASSLTGKDSPLHF.

This clonotype came up a few times. The rearrangement links TRBV29-1 to TRBJ2-1; 15 positions agree with TRBD2. Germline-derived CDR1 and CDR2 are SQVTM and ANQGSEA. This CDR3 contains 17 residues. With 5 bases clipped from V and 5 bases from J, the junction kept 10 bases outside the gene matches. The CDR3 sequence: CSVTAGTSGGSNNEQFF. In DNA, the CDR3 is TGCAGCGTTACCGCGGGGACTAGCGGGGGGTCAAACAATGAGCAGTTCTTC.

V usage is TRBV5-4 and J usage is TRBJ2-3; maybe TRBD1 (5 bases). V lost 4 bases and J lost 2, with 8 bases in between. This CDR3 region has 13 residues. Germline V gene lookup returns CDR1 SGHNT and CDR2 YYREEE (reference sequence). In nucleotides, the CDR3 is TGTGCCAGCAGCACGGACAACACAGATACGCAGTATTTT. Residues: CASSTDNTDTQYF.

With regard to this clonotype: This could be a read error, since a much larger clone is one nucleotide away. Written as DNA, the CDR3 is TGTGCCAGCAGCCCAAGACAGGGTAGGCCTGAAGCTTTCTTT. Its translation is CASSPRQGRPEAFF. The chain has TRBV7-2 and TRBJ1-1; 7 bases line up with TRBD1. J lost 6 bases, V lost 5 bases, and 9 bases had no gene match. CDR1 SGHTA and CDR2 FQGNSA come from the germline V gene. The CDR3 is made up of 14 amino acids.

This clonotype was counted at least ten times. The genes are TRBV12-3 or TRBV12-4 and TRBJ2-1; 7 positions match TRBD1. The V segment lost 8 bases and the J segment 5 bases; nucleotides outside the gene matches: 6. This CDR3 has 13 amino acids. The CDR3 DNA reads TGTGCCAGCGGAAGAACAGGGGACAATGAGCAGTTCTTC. This sequence encodes CASGRTGDNEQFF.

This rearrangement joins TRBV20-1 to TRBJ2-3; possible D gene TRBD2, 5 bases. CDR3 length: 13 amino acids. The germline V gene encodes CDR1 DFQATT and CDR2 SNEGSKA (reference sequence). V was clipped by 0 bases and J by 4 bases, with 8 bases between them. This CDR3 is CSARDHGADTQYF. Here the CDR3 DNA reads TGCAGTGCTAGAGATCACGGGGCAGATACGCAGTATTTT.

The rearrangement joins TRBV25-1 to TRBJ1-2; D call uncertain. Germline loops: CDR1 MGHDK, CDR2 SYGVNS. Deletions cut 3 bases from V and 7 bases from J, with 18 bases between. This CDR3 has 15 amino acids. CDR3 nucleotide sequence: TGTGCCAGCAGTGATTTTGGGAGTCTCCCCGGTGGCTACACCTTC. It yields the protein CASSDFGSLPGGYTF.

This clonotype was counted ten times or more. This chain links TRBV12-3 or TRBV12-4 with TRBJ2-7; 8 bases align to TRBD2. The CDR3 loop spans 14 amino acids. Trimming at V came to 6 bases and at J to 0 bases, leaving 4 bases not matched to a gene. The CDR3: CASRSSGSSYEQYF. The CDR3 region has the DNA TGTGCCAGCAGGTCGAGCGGGAGCTCCTACGAGCAGTACTTC.

This chain links TRBV13 with TRBJ1-1, with TRBD1 identical over 9 bases. Germline CDR1 is PRHDT and CDR2 is FYEKMQ (reference sequence). The CDR3 totals 16 residues. Losses at the gene ends were 3 bases for V and 0 bases for J; bases not matched to a gene: 5. CDR3 residues: CASSLGTGLMNTEAFF. The DNA for the CDR3 is TGTGCCAGCAGCTTGGGGACAGGGCTAATGAACACTGAAGCTTTCTTT.

This clonotype showed up just a few times. The V and J genes are TRBV4-1 and TRBJ2-1; perhaps TRBD2 as D (6 bases). This CDR3 spans 16 amino acids. V lost 5 bases to trimming and J lost 0 bases, with 14 bases between them. Germline V gene data show CDR1 as MGHRA and CDR2 as YSYEKL. CDR3 amino acids: CASSSPATSSYNEQFF. The CDR3 DNA reads as TGCGCCAGCAGCTCGCCCGCGACTAGCTCCTACAATGAGCAGTTCTTC.

The chain links TRBV11-2 to TRBJ2-5, with 13 bases fitting TRBD2. The germline gives CDR1 SGHAT, CDR2 FQNNGV. Trimming at V came to 6 bases and at J to 4 bases, leaving 5 bases not matched to a gene. This CDR3 region has 15 residues. CDR3 residues: CASRVTSGGRETQYF. The CDR3 DNA reads as TGTGCCAGCAGGGTGACTAGCGGGGGGAGAGAGACCCAGTACTTC.

This clonotype was detected ten times or more. The genes are TRBV7-9 and TRBJ1-6; D not certain. Germline V lookup: CDR1 SEHNR, CDR2 FQNEAQ (reference sequence). Trimming stripped 1 base from V and 0 bases from J, with 13 bases between. The CDR3 runs to 18 residues. The chain's CDR3 is CASSLGKGPSSYNSPLHF. For the CDR3, the DNA is TGTGCCAGCAGCTTAGGAAAGGGTCCGAGCTCCTATAATTCACCCCTCCACTTT.

This clonotype was counted a few times. The chain carries TRBV5-4 and TRBJ1-2; 8 bases match TRBD1. Trimming at V came to 0 bases and at J to 8 bases, leaving 12 bases not matched to a gene. Germline V gene lookup returns CDR1 SGHNT and CDR2 YYREEE (reference sequence). The CDR3 covers 16 residues. The CDR3 loop reads CASSLDPGQASTGYTF. The DNA of the CDR3 is TGTGCCAGCAGCTTGGACCCGGGACAGGCCTCAACCGGCTACACCTTC.

This clonotype was counted a few times. The genes are TRBV7-8 and TRBJ2-2, with D possibly matching TRBD1 (5 bases). Germline CDR1 is SGHVS and CDR2 is FQNEAQ. The CDR3 is made up of 17 amino acids. The V and J ends lost 0 bases and 6 bases respectively, with 17 bases between them. The CDR3 is CASSLAPRAFRAGELFF. CDR3 bases: TGTGCCAGCAGCTTAGCTCCCAGGGCGTTTAGGGCCGGGGAGCTGTTTTTT.

This clonotype has a handful of counts. The chain is built from TRBV2 and TRBJ2-3, with 8 nucleotides matching TRBD2. This CDR3 region has 15 residues. After removal of 7 bases from V and 0 bases from J, the junction contained 6 bases not matched to a gene. In germline, CDR1 is SNHLY, CDR2 FYNNEI. This chain's CDR3 is CASNGRGASTDTQYF. CDR3 DNA sequence: TGTGCCAGCAACGGGAGGGGCGCTAGCACAGATACGCAGTATTTT. Drawing the rest from reference TRBV2 and TRBJ2-3, the complete variable domain is EPEVTQTPSHQVTQMGQEVILRCVPISNHLYFYWYRQILGQKVEFLVSFYNNEISEKSEIFDDQFSVERPDGSNFTLKIRSTKLEDSAMYFCASNGRGASTDTQYFGPGTRLTVL.

The CDR3 DNA reads as TGTGCCAGTAGTATTCGGTTTACAGGGGCGAAATCCTACGAGCAGTACTTC. Its translation: CASSIRFTGAKSYEQYF. The chain carries TRBV19 and TRBJ2-7, with TRBD1 identical over 7 bases. Germline trimming cut 3 bases from V and 1 base from J; bases unmatched to any gene: 12. Germline loops: CDR1 LNHDA, CDR2 SQIVND (reference sequence). The CDR3 consists of 17 residues. The whole variable domain, remainder taken from reference TRBV19 and TRBJ2-7, is DGGITQSPKYLFRKEGQNVTLSCEQNLNHDAMYWYRQDPGQGLRLIYYSQIVNDFQKGDIAEGYSVSREKKESFPLTVTSAQKNPTAFYLCASSIRFTGAKSYEQYFGPGTRLTVT.

The chain recombines TRBV20-1 with TRBJ2-3, with 8 positions matching TRBD1. Germline V gene lookup returns CDR1 DFQATT and CDR2 SNEGSKA (reference sequence). The CDR3 sequence is 16 residues long. Germline trimming cut 1 base from V and 1 base from J; bases unmatched to any gene: 7. The CDR3 DNA sequence: TGCAGTGCTAGAGGCGCGTCGGACAGGGGCACAGATACGCAGTATTTT. Encoded protein: CSARGASDRGTDTQYF.

This clonotype was detected a few times. V gene TRBV5-1 combines with J gene TRBJ1-2; 9 bases line up with TRBD1. Looked up from germline, CDR1 is SGHRS and CDR2 is YFSETQ. J lost 8 bases, V lost 3 bases, and 2 bases had no gene match. The CDR3 consists of 12 residues. DNA for the CDR3: TGCGCCAGCAGCTGGGACAGGGCAGGCTACACCTTC. This codes for CASSWDRAGYTF.

The V call is TRBV7-9, the J call TRBJ1-5; D may be TRBD1 (6 bases). Germline values: CDR1 SEHNR, CDR2 FQNEAQ (reference sequence). The V end lost 3 bases, the J end lost 3 bases, and 15 bases lay between the germline ends. The CDR3 is 16 amino acids. CDR3 bases: TGTGCCAGCAGCTTGGCCCATGGACAGCTCAATCAGCCCCAGCATTTT. This codes for CASSLAHGQLNQPQHF.

This clonotype was detected many times. The chain carries TRBV11-2 and TRBJ2-5, with 8 bases matching TRBD2. Germline CDR1 and CDR2: SGHAT and FQNNGV. The V and J ends lost 5 bases and 5 bases, in that order; junction bases with no gene match: 10. The CDR3 extends over 15 amino acids. In DNA, the CDR3 is TGTGCCAGCAGCCCGGGACTAGTAATCGCGGAGACCCAGTACTTC. Its protein product is CASSPGLVIAETQYF.

The genes are TRBV15 and TRBJ1-5, with 7 nucleotides matching TRBD1. The CDR3 is 17 amino acids. The germline CDR1 and CDR2 sequences are LNHNV and YYDKDF (reference sequence). V lost 3 bases to trimming and J lost 7 bases; unmatched junction nucleotides: 15. The CDR3 sequence: CATSRVPGPGGRQPQHF. CDR3 sequence (DNA): TGTGCCACCAGCAGGGTCCCCGGGCCAGGGGGAAGGCAGCCCCAGCATTTT.

This clonotype was seen ten or more times. The chain recombines TRBV15 with TRBJ2-5; D gene unclear. The CDR3 consists of 14 residues. The V gene lost 4 bases and the J gene lost 2 bases, with 11 bases spanning the gap. The germline gives CDR1 LNHNV, CDR2 YYDKDF (reference sequence). The CDR3 is CATSIGRLQETQYF. CDR3 in DNA: TGTGCCACCAGCATCGGACGCCTACAAGAGACCCAGTACTTC.